A selection of T cell receptor beta chains follows, all from one sample in a study of blood T cell repertoires in COVID-19. Clones were sequenced by immunoSEQ multiplex PCR, and TCRdb holds only the in-frame ones, with some missing. In the table there are tens of thousands of clones, 80% to 90% of which are singletons. Material: peripheral blood. The receptor set was obtained from a woman of 80 years or more with acute or convalescent COVID-19. Both conserved end residues are part of each CDR3. D genes are given only for firm matches. Size tells how often a clone was seen (once, few, many) or the class of an expanded clone, and some rows leave it out.

j_call: TRBJ2-3
v_call: TRBV5-1
clone_size: .
d_call: .
cdr3_aa: CASSLVGRSTDTQYF

j_call: TRBJ2-1
v_call: TRBV19
clone_size: once
d_call: TRBD1
cdr3_aa: CASRTGQLQFF

j_call: TRBJ2-2
v_call: TRBV15
clone_size: .
d_call: .
cdr3_aa: CATSLGQPNTGELFF

j_call: TRBJ2-1
v_call: TRBV25-1
clone_size: .
d_call: TRBD2
cdr3_aa: CASSESSGGYNEQFF

j_call: TRBJ1-6
v_call: TRBV6-5
clone_size: .
d_call: .
cdr3_aa: CASSYNGNSPLHF

j_call: TRBJ2-7
v_call: TRBV5-1
clone_size: .
d_call: TRBD2
cdr3_aa: CASSAGTSGAREQYF

j_call: TRBJ1-1
v_call: TRBV6-6
clone_size: once
d_call: TRBD1
cdr3_aa: CASSYSGTGNTEAFF

j_call: TRBJ2-5
v_call: TRBV7-3
clone_size: .
d_call: .
cdr3_aa: CASSPSPQETQYF

j_call: TRBJ2-1
v_call: TRBV15
clone_size: .
d_call: .
cdr3_aa: CATSREGRTDNEQFF

j_call: TRBJ1-3
v_call: TRBV7-2
clone_size: .
d_call: TRBD1
cdr3_aa: CASSPGTARPGNTIYF

j_call: TRBJ2-1
v_call: TRBV11-2
clone_size: .
d_call: .
cdr3_aa: CASSLSLYNEQFF

j_call: TRBJ1-1
v_call: TRBV2
clone_size: .
d_call: TRBD1
cdr3_aa: CASIFGQGNTEAFF

j_call: TRBJ1-6
v_call: TRBV6-5
clone_size: .
d_call: .
cdr3_aa: CATPGGTYNSPLHF

j_call: TRBJ2-3
v_call: TRBV5-4
clone_size: .
d_call: TRBD1
cdr3_aa: CASSLEQGGDTQYF

j_call: TRBJ2-1
v_call: TRBV14
clone_size: .
d_call: TRBD2
cdr3_aa: CASSQDRGTSPTGQFF

j_call: TRBJ1-2
v_call: TRBV5-1
clone_size: .
d_call: .
cdr3_aa: CASSLEIPTDYGYTF

j_call: TRBJ1-2
v_call: TRBV12-3/TRBV12-4
clone_size: .
d_call: .
cdr3_aa: CASSLVSGYGYTF

j_call: TRBJ2-3
v_call: TRBV7-2
clone_size: .
d_call: TRBD2
cdr3_aa: CASRRTSGTDTQYF